This T cell receptor (beta chain) was found in a study of T-cell memory formation after mild COVID-19. TCRdb reprocessed the 5' RACE reads with MiXCR, giving one entry per CDR3 protein. The sample records hundreds of thousands of distinct CDR3 sequences, roughly 20% being singletons. This clonotype was observed many times. Its ends do not fully match the called genes, so a read error is possible. The CDR3 covers 14 residues. Germline assignment: CDR1 KGHSH and CDR2 LQKENI. The chain is built from TRBV18 and TRBJ2-5; tentatively, D is TRBD1 or TRBD2 (5 bases each). Sequencing input: PBMCs or a T cell subset sorted from them (not recorded which). This TCR derives from an adult woman who had mild COVID-19 (a few samples of this study predate the infection). Cell type and time point are not known. The CDR3 protein is CASSPPGHQETQYF. The CDR3 DNA reads as TGCGCCAGCAGCCCGCCGGGACACCAAGAGACCCAGTACTTC.